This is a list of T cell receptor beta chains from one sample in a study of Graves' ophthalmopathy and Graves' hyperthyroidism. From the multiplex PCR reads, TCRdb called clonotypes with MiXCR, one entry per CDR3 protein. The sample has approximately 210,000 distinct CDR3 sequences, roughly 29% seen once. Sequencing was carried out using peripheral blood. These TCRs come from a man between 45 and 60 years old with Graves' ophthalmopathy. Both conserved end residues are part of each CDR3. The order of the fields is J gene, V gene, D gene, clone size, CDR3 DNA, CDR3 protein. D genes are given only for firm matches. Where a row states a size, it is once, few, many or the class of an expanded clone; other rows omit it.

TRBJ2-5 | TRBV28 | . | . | TGTGCCAGCAGCCGACCGCCAGAGATGGAGACCCAGTACTTC | CASSRPPEMETQYF
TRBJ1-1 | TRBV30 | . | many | TGTGCCTGGAGTACTGGGAGAGGTGGAACTGAAGCTTTCTTT | CAWSTGRGGTEAFF
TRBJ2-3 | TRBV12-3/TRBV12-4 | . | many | TGTGCCAGCAGTTTTTACTCCACAGATACGCAGTATTTT | CASSFYSTDTQYF
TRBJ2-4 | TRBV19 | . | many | TGTGCCAGTAGTACCGACGGAAAAAACATTCAGTACTTC | CASSTDGKNIQYF
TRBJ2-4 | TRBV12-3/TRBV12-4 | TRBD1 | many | TGTGCCAGCAGTCAAAACAGGGGAGACGGAAACATTCAGTACTTC | CASSQNRGDGNIQYF
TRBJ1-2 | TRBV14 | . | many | TGTGCCAGCAGCTCCATACCAAACTATGGCTACACCTTC | CASSSIPNYGYTF
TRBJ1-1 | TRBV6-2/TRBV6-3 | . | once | TGTGCCAGCAATTACCCTGGACTAGAAGCTTTCTTT | CASNYPGLEAFF
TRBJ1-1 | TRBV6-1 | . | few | TGTGCCAGCAGTCTATTCACCTTTGGTGAAGCTTTCTTT | CASSLFTFGEAFF
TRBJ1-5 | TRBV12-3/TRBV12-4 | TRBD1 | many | TGTGCCAGCAGTCCCGGGGGACAGGGGAATGCTCAGCCCCAGCATTTT | CASSPGGQGNAQPQHF
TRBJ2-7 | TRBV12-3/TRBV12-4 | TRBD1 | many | TGTGCCAGCGGGGTCGCCGGGACAGGAGGCGAGCAGTACTTC | CASGVAGTGGEQYF